One sample yielded the 23 T cell receptor beta chains listed below, sequenced in a study of long-term antiretroviral therapy in people with HIV. Version v3.0 of the immunoSEQ assay was performed at survey level. Only in-frame clones appear in the TCRdb table, and some are missing; sequencing was by immunoSEQ multiplex PCR. The table records about 43,000 clones, approximately 86% of them present only once. Specimen: unsorted PBMCs, collected 0.1 years before starting antiretroviral therapy. Source of these receptors: a woman aged 45-60 years with HIV.

The V call is TRBV6-5, the J call TRBJ2-5; TRBD2 aligns across 10 bases. This CDR3 is built from 13 residues. Germline lookup yields CDR1 MNHEY and CDR2 SVGAGI. Unmatched junction bases numbered 5, after V lost 9 bases and J lost 4 bases. CDR3 sequence: CASRASGGETQYF. In DNA, the CDR3 is TGTGCCAGTAGGGCTAGCGGGGGAGAGACCCAGTACTTC.

The chain has TRBV9 and TRBJ2-5, with D perhaps TRBD1 or TRBD2 (6 bases each). CDR1 and CDR2 (germline): SGDLS, YYNGEE. This CDR3 spans 15 amino acids. V was shortened by 1 base and J by 2 bases, with 12 bases between the two germline ends. The CDR3 spells CASSVTQGRQETQYF. CDR3 nucleotides: TGTGCCAGCAGCGTAACTCAGGGGAGGCAAGAGACCCAGTACTTC. Filled out from reference TRBV9 and TRBJ2-5, the complete variable domain reads DSGVTQTPKHLITATGQRVTLRCSPRSGDLSVYWYQQSLDQGLQFLIQYYNGEERAKGNILERFSAQQFPDLHSELNLSSLELGDSALYFCASSVTQGRQETQYFGPGTRLLVL.

The chain links TRBV11-2 to TRBJ1-3, with 8 bases lining up with TRBD1. This CDR3 contains 17 residues. The germline gives CDR1 SGHAT, CDR2 FQNNGV. The ends lost 4 bases at V and 0 bases at J; junction bases unmatched: 8. CDR3: CASSSLTGAGSGNTIYF. The CDR3 DNA is TGTGCCAGCAGCTCGCTGACAGGGGCAGGCTCTGGAAACACCATATATTTT.

The chain has TRBV5-4 and TRBJ2-5; 9 nucleotides align to TRBD2. The ends lost 0 bases at V and 4 bases at J; junction bases unmatched: 7. The CDR3 is made up of 16 amino acids. In germline, CDR1 is SGHNT, CDR2 YYREEE (reference sequence). CDR3 sequence (DNA): TGTGCCAGCAGCTTGGGTGAGGAAGCGGGGGGAGAGACCCAGTACTTC. Translating gives CASSLGEEAGGETQYF.

The genes are TRBV19 and TRBJ1-5; a weak D match, TRBD1 (6 bases). The CDR3 is 12 residues long. Trimming shortened V by 8 bases and J by 8 bases, and 13 bases separated the two germline ends. The germline V gene has CDR1 LNHDA and CDR2 SQIVND (reference sequence). CDR3: CASSGAREPQHF. The CDR3 bases are TGTGCCAGTTCAGGGGCTCGTGAGCCCCAGCATTTT.

This clone was seen a few times. CDR3 nucleotides: TGTGCCAGCAGCTTAACCGGGGCTGGAAACACCATATATTTT. Protein sequence: CASSLTGAGNTIYF. The chain employs TRBV7-9 and TRBJ1-3; D is ambiguous. The CDR3 is made up of 14 amino acids. Trimming removed 2 bases from V and 2 bases from J, with 7 bases in between. CDR1 and CDR2 from the germline V gene are SEHNR and FQNEAQ (reference sequence).

V usage is TRBV7-2 and J usage is TRBJ2-2, with 8 bases aligning to TRBD1. Germline loops: CDR1 SGHTA, CDR2 FQGNSA. The ends lost 5 bases at V and 4 bases at J; junction bases unmatched: 9. This CDR3 has 16 residues. The CDR3 sequence is CASSLIQGAGTGELFF. The DNA of the CDR3 is TGTGCCAGCAGCCTAATCCAGGGGGCCGGCACCGGGGAGCTGTTTTTT. The variable domain in full, with the rest retrieved from reference TRBV7-2 and TRBJ2-2, is GAGVSQSPSNKVTEKGKDVELRCDPISGHTALYWYRQSLGQGLEFLIYFQGNSAPDKSGLPSDRFSAERTGGSVSTLTIQRTQQEDSAVYLCASSLIQGAGTGELFFGEGSRLTVL.

The V and J genes are TRBV30 and TRBJ2-6; 8 nucleotides agree with TRBD1. This CDR3 region has 15 residues. V lost 5 bases to trimming and J lost 0 bases; unmatched junction nucleotides: 3. Germline V gene sequence: CDR1 GTSNPN, CDR2 SVGIG (reference sequence). The CDR3 DNA sequence: TGTGCCTGGGGACAGGGCCACTCTGGGGCCAACGTCCTGACTTTC. It codes for CAWGQGHSGANVLTF.

The chain has TRBV7-6 and TRBJ2-7, with D possibly being TRBD1 or TRBD2 (5 bases each). Trimming cost V 3 bases and J 7 bases, with 13 bases left between them. Per the germline V gene, CDR1 is SGHVS and CDR2 is FNYEAQ. This CDR3 has 13 amino acids. This CDR3 reads CASSLRGRDEQYF. The CDR3 DNA sequence: TGTGCCAGCAGCTTGAGGGGTAGGGATGAGCAGTACTTC.

In this sample, this clone turned up once. This chain uses TRBV2 with TRBJ1-4; 10 bases align to TRBD1. Looked up from germline, CDR1 is SNHLY and CDR2 is FYNNEI. Unmatched junction bases numbered 4, after V lost 1 base and J lost 8 bases. The CDR3 consists of 15 residues. The CDR3 here is CASSEEGTGAEKLFF. The CDR3 DNA reads TGTGCCAGCAGTGAAGAGGGGACAGGGGCCGAAAAACTGTTTTTT.

This clone was detected a few times. The chain is built from TRBV7-3 and TRBJ2-2; TRBD1 aligns across 7 bases. V shed 5 bases, J shed 7 bases, and the junction held 10 bases outside the gene matches. CDR1 and CDR2 (germline): SGHTA, FQGTGA. This CDR3 has 15 residues. Here the CDR3 DNA reads TGTGCCAGCAGCCCCCAACAGGGGAAGGGCGGGGAGCTGTTTTTT. Its translation is CASSPQQGKGGELFF.

J is TRBJ2-7 and V is TRBV12-5; maybe TRBD1 (5 bases). V lost 4 bases to trimming and J lost 5 bases, with 9 bases between them. The germline V gene encodes CDR1 LGHNT and CDR2 FRNRAP. This CDR3 has 12 residues. The CDR3: CASGSTAHEQYF. In DNA form, the CDR3 reads TGTGCTAGTGGTTCGACAGCCCACGAGCAGTACTTC.

There are a few counts of this clone. J is TRBJ1-2 and V is TRBV27, with a possible D match to TRBD1 (5 bases). This CDR3 comprises 11 residues. Between the trimmed V and J ends, which lost 8 bases and 8 bases, there was a span of 12 bases. Per germline, CDR1 MNHEY and CDR2 SMNVEV (reference sequence). In DNA form, the CDR3 reads TGTGCCAGCCGCGCCGAGGGGGGCTACACCTTC. Translating gives CASRAEGGYTF.

J is TRBJ2-2 and V is TRBV10-1, with D unclear. The CDR3 extends over 14 amino acids. Germline V gene sequence: CDR1 WNHNN, CDR2 SYGVQD (reference sequence). V lost 0 bases and J 6 bases, leaving 8 bases between the germline ends. Written as DNA, the CDR3 is TGCGCCAGCAGTGAGTCGATCTTGCCCGGGGAGCTGTTTTTT. This codes for CASSESILPGELFF.

The V call is TRBV7-9, the J call TRBJ1-3; D is undetermined. Trimming removed 1 base at V and 0 bases at J, with 4 bases between. CDR3 length equals 14 residues. Germline V gene sequence: CDR1 SEHNR, CDR2 FQNEAQ (reference sequence). As DNA, the CDR3 is TGTGCCAGCAGCTTAGGCTACTCTGGAAACACCATATATTTT. Translated: CASSLGYSGNTIYF.

The chain recombines TRBV6-1 with TRBJ2-1, with D unresolved. Germline values: CDR1 MNHNS, CDR2 SASEGT. The CDR3 totals 15 residues. The ends were cut back, 4 bases at V and 1 base at J, with 11 bases in the middle. This chain's CDR3 is CASSGSVASYNEQFF. In DNA, the CDR3 is TGTGCCAGCAGTGGCTCGGTGGCATCCTACAATGAGCAGTTCTTC.

This chain links TRBV5-1 with TRBJ2-1, with D perhaps TRBD1 or TRBD2 (5 bases each). The CDR3 covers 15 residues. Germline values: CDR1 SGHRS, CDR2 YFSETQ. Trimming cost V 4 bases and J 1 base, with 12 bases left between them. The CDR3 coding sequence is TGCGCCAGCAGCGGGGACGGTACTTCCTACAATGAGCAGTTCTTC. Amino acid sequence: CASSGDGTSYNEQFF.

Here the CDR3 reads CASSLNGYYGYTF. CDR3 sequence (DNA): TGTGCCAGCAGCTTAAATGGCTACTATGGCTACACCTTC. This chain links TRBV7-9 with TRBJ1-2; no firm D call. Germline CDR1 and CDR2: SEHNR and FQNEAQ (reference sequence). The germline V and J ends were trimmed by 2 bases and 3 bases, with 7 bases remaining between them. CDR3 size: 13 residues.

This clone was counted a few times. The J gene is TRBJ1-4, the V gene TRBV6-1; D gene unclear. The CDR3 is made up of 18 amino acids. Germline CDR1 MNHNS, CDR2 SASEGT. The V end lost 0 bases, the J end lost 0 bases, and 14 bases lay between the germline ends. DNA for the CDR3: TGTGCCAGCAGTGAAGCCAACCTACTGGTTGCAACTAATGAAAAACTGTTTTTT. Translating gives CASSEANLLVATNEKLFF.

V usage is TRBV6-6 and J usage is TRBJ2-7; 9 bases line up with TRBD1. The CDR3 length is 13 residues. The junction had 6 bases not matched to a gene; V was cut back by 10 bases and J by 2 bases. Germline V gene lookup returns CDR1 MNHNY and CDR2 SVGAGI (reference sequence). The CDR3 region has the DNA TGTGCCACCTATAGGGACAGGGCCTACGAGCAGTACTTC. This sequence encodes CATYRDRAYEQYF.

The chain links TRBV6-6 to TRBJ2-5; 7 nucleotides align to TRBD1. With V trimmed by 4 bases and J by 5 bases, 4 bases remained unmatched. This CDR3 is 13 amino acids long. Germline CDR1 and CDR2: MNHNY and SVGAGI (reference sequence). As DNA, the CDR3 is TGTGCCAGCAGTTCAGGGGGTAGGGAGACCCAGTACTTC. As protein: CASSSGGRETQYF.

The chain couples TRBV7-8 to TRBJ2-5, with 8 bases identical to TRBD1. CDR1 and CDR2 (germline): SGHVS, FQNEAQ. This CDR3 has 16 amino acids. Germline trimming cut 1 base from V and 4 bases from J; bases unmatched to any gene: 8. The CDR3 nucleotides read TGTGCCAGCAGCTTAGGGCATAGGACAGGGACAGAGACCCAGTACTTC. Translating it yields CASSLGHRTGTETQYF.

The chain carries TRBV5-1 and TRBJ2-7; 9 bases fit TRBD1. Germline assignment: CDR1 SGHRS and CDR2 YFSETQ. The length of the CDR3 is 16 residues. The J segment lost 5 bases and the V segment lost 1 base, leaving 10 bases of the junction unmatched. The CDR3 DNA reads as TGCGCCAGCAGCTTGTCTCCGGGACAGGGTCTCCACGAGCAGTACTTC. This codes for CASSLSPGQGLHEQYF.